The rows below give T cell receptor beta chains drawn from one sample of a study of blood T cells in healthy people across ages. TCRdb used MiXCR to reprocess the 5' RACE reads, holding one entry per CDR3 protein. Counted here are 600,000 to 850,000 distinct CDR3 sequences, roughly 25% occurring once; the ten biggest clones make up 8% to 10%. The same data also went into a second study, on T cells of mothers and their children.

Sequences were obtained from blood. The receptors originated from a boy between 5 and 17 years old in good health. Each CDR3 is given with its conserved first and last residue. Each record gives: D gene, clone size, J gene, V gene, CDR3 DNA, CDR3 protein. The D gene is left open where the match is weak. The size field is filled for only some rows; it gives once, few, many or a size class.

-,few,TRBJ2-7,TRBV12-5,TGTGCTAGTGGTTACGGGGTAAGCGAGCAGTACTTC,CASGYGVSEQYF
TRBD2,-,TRBJ2-3,TRBV14,TGTGCCAGCAGCCCCCGAATAGCGGGGGGTTTTGCAGATACGCAGTATTTT,CASSPRIAGGFADTQYF
TRBD1,-,TRBJ1-2,TRBV7-8,TGTGCCAGCAGCTTCAGGGACAGGGATTATGGCTACACCTTC,CASSFRDRDYGYTF
-,-,TRBJ2-3,TRBV11-2,TGTGCCAGCAGCTCCAGCGGGACAACCGCAGATACGCAGTATTTT,CASSSSGTTADTQYF
-,-,TRBJ1-6,TRBV29-1,TGCAGCGTCAGGACAGAGAATAATTCACCCCTCCACTTT,CSVRTENNSPLHF
-,few,TRBJ2-5,TRBV11-3,TGTGCCAGCAGCTCGTTTGATGGGGGACAAGAGACCCAGTACTTC,CASSSFDGGQETQYF
TRBD1,-,TRBJ2-6,TRBV6-2/TRBV6-3,TGTGCCACCGGAGACAGGGCCGGGGCCAACGTCCTGACTTTC,CATGDRAGANVLTF
-,few,TRBJ2-7,TRBV29-1,TGCAGCGTTTTGACGGGCGGCGGGATATACGAGCAGTACTTC,CSVLTGGGIYEQYF
-,many,TRBJ2-1,TRBV4-2,TGTGCCAGCAGCCAAGTGGGCGGGGATCCATACAATGAGCAGTTCTTC,CASSQVGGDPYNEQFF
TRBD2,few,TRBJ2-7,TRBV9,TGTGCCAGCAACGTGGGGGGGACCACCTACGAGCAGTACTTC,CASNVGGTTYEQYF
TRBD1,-,TRBJ2-5,TRBV29-1,TGCAGCGTAGACAGGGGTGGGGAGACCCAGTACTTC,CSVDRGGETQYF
-,-,TRBJ1-1,TRBV7-2,TGTGCCAGCAGCCAACGGGGGTACTCTGAAGCTTTCTTT,CASSQRGYSEAFF
-,few,TRBJ2-7,TRBV25-1,TGTGCCAGCAGAGTCCAACCCTACGAGCAGTACTTC,CASRVQPYEQYF
-,-,TRBJ2-1,TRBV20-1,TGCAGTGCTAGGGGCAGTGGGGAGTCGATAGATGAGCAGTTCTTC,CSARGSGESIDEQFF
-,few,TRBJ2-7,TRBV5-6,TGTGCCAGCAGCCCAGTTCCAGGGGCCTACGAGCAGTACTTC,CASSPVPGAYEQYF
-,-,TRBJ2-2,TRBV5-1,TGCGCCAGCACTCCGACGGTTAACACCGGGGAGCTGTTTTTT,CASTPTVNTGELFF
TRBD1,once,TRBJ2-7,TRBV28,TGTGCCAGCAGCAGACTCAGGGGGCTTAACCCCTACGAGCAGTACTTC,CASSRLRGLNPYEQYF
TRBD2,few,TRBJ2-7,TRBV15,TGTGCCACCTCAGAACGGACTAGCGGAGTCTACGAGCAGTACTTC,CATSERTSGVYEQYF
-,-,TRBJ1-2,TRBV29-1,TGCAGCGTCCGAGGCCAGGCTAACTATGGCTACACCTTC,CSVRGQANYGYTF
-,-,TRBJ2-2,TRBV12-3/TRBV12-4,TGTGCCAGCATGGAACAGGGTCTTTCCGGGGAGCTGTTTTTT,CASMEQGLSGELFF
TRBD1,-,TRBJ1-1,TRBV5-1,TGCGCCAGCAGCTTACGGACAGGGGACACTGAAGCTTTCTTT,CASSLRTGDTEAFF
-,-,TRBJ2-4,TRBV4-2,TGTGCCAGCAGCCTACAGGCGGAGGTAGCCAAAAACATTCAGTACTTC,CASSLQAEVAKNIQYF
TRBD2,few,TRBJ2-7,TRBV6-6,TGTGCCGCGAGCGGGAGTGGTAAGAACGAGCAGTACTTC,CAASGSGKNEQYF
TRBD2,many,TRBJ2-3,TRBV9,TGTGCCAGCAGCGCTTCTAGCGGGGGGGCCGGAGATACGCAGTATTTT,CASSASSGGAGDTQYF
-,-,TRBJ2-5,TRBV28,TGTGCCAGCAGCCAACCGATGGGGGACCAAGAGACCCAGTACTTC,CASSQPMGDQETQYF
-,-,TRBJ1-4,TRBV20-1,TGCAGTGCTAGCCTACTCCCGAATGAAAAACTGTTTTTT,CSASLLPNEKLFF
TRBD2,few,TRBJ2-1,TRBV6-5,TGTGCCAGCAGTCTAGCGGGAGGCTTAAAAAATGAGCAGTTCTTC,CASSLAGGLKNEQFF
-,-,TRBJ2-3,TRBV7-2,TGTGCCAGCAGCCAAGGGCCCTCCTCTCAGCAGTATTTT,CASSQGPSSQQYF
-,-,TRBJ2-5,TRBV5-1,TGCGCCAGCAGCCGTTTAGGGGGTTTAGAAGAGACCCAGTACTTC,CASSRLGGLEETQYF
-,-,TRBJ2-7,TRBV13,TGTGCCAGCAGCCCAGGGGCTGATGGGGGGCAGTACTTC,CASSPGADGGQYF
TRBD1,few,TRBJ1-2,TRBV29-1,TGCAGCGTTGAAAAAACCGGGACAGGAGATGGCTACACCTTC,CSVEKTGTGDGYTF
TRBD1,-,TRBJ2-1,TRBV5-1,TGCGCCAGCAGCTTAGGGGGACAGGGTACCAATGAGCAGTTCTTC,CASSLGGQGTNEQFF